The rows below give T cell receptor beta chains drawn from one sample of a study of metastatic and nonmetastatic thyroid tumors. TCRdb re-clonotyped the PCR reads via MiXCR. Of about 12,000 clones in the sample, approximately 26% were seen once. Sequenced input: tumor tissue. Receptor source: a female donor with papillary thyroid cancer or a benign thyroid nodule (not recorded which). Some clones in this sample may be carry-over from other donors' samples. Each CDR3 is given with its conserved first and last residue. The D gene is left open where the match is weak. Some rows mark clone size as missing; the rest say once, few, many or name a class of expanded clone.

v_call	clone_size	d_call	j_call	cdr3_aa	cdr3_nt
TRBV7-2	NA	NA	TRBJ2-3	CASSLWGAVDTQYF	TGTGCCAGCAGCTTATGGGGGGCTGTAGATACGCAGTATTTT
TRBV10-1	NA	NA	TRBJ2-7	CASSESYGYEQYF	TGCGCCAGCAGTGAGTCGTACGGTTACGAGCAGTACTTC
TRBV5-1	NA	TRBD2	TRBJ2-1	CASSSGAYNEQFF	TGCGCCAGCAGTAGCGGGGCTTACAATGAGCAGTTCTTC
TRBV30	many	TRBD1	TRBJ1-1	CAWRGQGSTEAFF	TGTGCCTGGAGGGGACAGGGGAGTACTGAAGCTTTCTTT
TRBV11-2	NA	TRBD2	TRBJ2-7	CASSWGGVYEQYF	TGTGCCAGCAGCTGGGGAGGGGTCTACGAGCAGTACTTC
TRBV6-1	NA	TRBD1	TRBJ1-6	CASRPTGGPSPLHF	TGTGCCAGCAGACCCACAGGGGGACCCTCACCCCTCCACTTT
TRBV5-6	NA	NA	TRBJ2-7	CASSWGNLIGYEQYF	TGTGCCAGCAGCTGGGGGAACCTGATAGGCTACGAGCAGTACTTC
TRBV10-1	few	NA	TRBJ2-2	CASSNRDPNTGELFF	TGCGCCAGCAGTAACAGGGATCCGAACACAGGGGAGCTGTTTTTT
TRBV5-1	many	TRBD2	TRBJ2-5	CASSLWGGSGGDQETQYF	TGCGCCAGCAGCCTATGGGGTGGTAGCGGGGGCGACCAAGAGACCCAGTACTTC
TRBV11-2	NA	NA	TRBJ2-2	CASSLVPGAGNTGELFF	TGTGCCAGCAGCTTAGTTCCAGGGGCGGGGAACACCGGGGAGCTGTTTTTT
TRBV19	NA	TRBD2	TRBJ2-7	CASSISASGSHAYEQYF	TGTGCCAGTAGTATTTCGGCTAGCGGGAGTCATGCCTACGAGCAGTACTTC
TRBV19	few	NA	TRBJ2-7	CASSIGRGPIYEQYF	TGTGCCAGTAGTATAGGGCGAGGACCTATCTACGAGCAGTACTTC
TRBV9	medium-sized	NA	TRBJ2-7	CASGRDGGDEQYF	TGTGCCAGCGGGCGCGACGGGGGCGACGAGCAGTACTTC
TRBV5-1	NA	NA	TRBJ2-7	CASIPGHTGTYDQYF	TGCGCCAGCATCCCGGGGCATACGGGAACCTACGATCAGTACTTC
TRBV5-5	medium-sized	NA	TRBJ2-7	CASSLWTDEQYF	TGTGCCAGCAGCCTCTGGACGGACGAGCAGTACTTC
TRBV19	medium-sized	TRBD2	TRBJ2-2	CASAGGSGTGELFF	TGTGCCAGCGCGGGGGGGTCGGGTACCGGGGAGCTGTTTTTT
TRBV28	medium-sized	NA	TRBJ2-2	CASSPLRQGTPSNTGELFF	TGTGCCAGCAGCCCCTTACGCCAAGGGACTCCTTCGAACACCGGGGAGCTGTTTTTT
TRBV5-1	NA	TRBD1	TRBJ1-1	CASSIGTENTEAFF	TGCGCCAGCAGCATCGGGACAGAGAACACTGAAGCTTTCTTT
TRBV27	medium-sized	NA	TRBJ1-2	CASSLTPDYGYTF	TGTGCCAGCAGTCTCACGCCCGACTATGGCTACACCTTC
TRBV20-1	NA	NA	TRBJ2-7	CSAEGHPAAGSSYEQYF	TGCAGTGCAGAGGGACATCCGGCAGCGGGTAGTTCCTACGAGCAGTACTTC
TRBV28	NA	NA	TRBJ2-7	CASSSGYPSFEQYF	TGTGCCAGCAGTTCAGGGTATCCATCCTTCGAGCAGTACTTC
TRBV28	NA	TRBD1	TRBJ2-7	CASSSRTGPYSEQYF	TGTGCCAGCAGTTCTAGGACAGGGCCCTACAGCGAGCAGTACTTC
TRBV28	NA	NA	TRBJ1-2	CASISGYGYTF	TGTGCCAGCATTTCAGGTTATGGCTACACCTTC
TRBV28	many	NA	TRBJ1-1	CASSLWEDVQAFF	TGTGCCAGCAGTTTATGGGAGGACGTTCAAGCTTTCTTT
TRBV6-4	NA	NA	TRBJ2-3	CASSARGGGAVKQYF	TGTGCCAGCAGTGCCAGAGGAGGGGGGGCCGTTAAGCAGTATTTT
TRBV27	few	NA	TRBJ1-1	CSSISRGNTEAFF	TGTTCCAGCATTTCCCGTGGGAACACTGAAGCTTTCTTT
TRBV28	many	NA	TRBJ1-5	CASSLFPLLWNQPQHF	TGTGCCAGCAGTTTATTCCCCCTCCTATGGAATCAGCCCCAGCATTTT